Each of the 3 T cell receptor beta chains below was sequenced from the same sample in a study of blood T cell repertoires in COVID-19 (dated by TCRdb to about 2020). The library was generated by the immunoSEQ multiplex PCR assay. TCRdb re-hosts the immuneACCESS table, in-frame sequences only. Its copies lack some clones; in the studies checked, an unresolved V gene accounts for under half of them, and the cause for the rest is not known. Here the sample has around 120,000 clones; over 80% occur a single time. The ten largest clones capture 2% to 2.5% of the sample. The sample taken for sequencing was peripheral blood. Every receptor here comes from a young man with acute or convalescent COVID-19.

The chain employs TRBV1 and TRBJ2-5; the table's D call, TRBD2, has no DNA check behind it. TRBV1 represents a pseudogene. CDR3 length equals 14 residues. CDR3: CTSSSSGGQETQYF. The CDR3 DNA reads TGCACCAGCAGCTCCAGCGGGGGCCAAGAGACCCAGTACTTC.

The chain has TRBV27 and TRBJ2-2; possible D gene TRBD2, 5 bases. Germline V gene data show CDR1 as MNHEY and CDR2 as SMNVEV (reference sequence). The CDR3 runs to 14 residues. Trimming took 1 base from V and 7 from J, leaving 10 bases between them. For the CDR3, the DNA is TGTGCCAGCAGTTTATGGGGAGTGAGCGGGGAGCTGTTTTTT. It is translated as CASSLWGVSGELFF.

V and J are TRBV13 and TRBJ1-1, with 7 bases aligning to TRBD1. V gave up 0 bases and J gave up 1 base; unmatched junction bases: 2. Germline CDR1 reads PRHDT; CDR2 reads FYEKMQ (reference sequence). This CDR3 comprises 15 residues. The DNA of the CDR3 is TGTGCCAGCAGCTTAGGGAGGACAGGGAACACTGAAGCTTTCTTT. Its protein is CASSLGRTGNTEAFF.